This TCR beta chain was found in a study of metastatic and nonmetastatic thyroid tumors. Study-wide context: Across peripheral blood and tumor or nodule tissue samples taken from malignant and benign thyroid patients, the repertoires were compared with one another.

Original handling: Differences in CDR3 between clinicopathological groups were drawn on to build a classifier intended to discriminate distant-metastatic papillary thyroid cancer patients. TCRdb re-analyzed the PCR reads through MiXCR. TCRdb's processing, not the study's, gives the V and J calls here. The sample shows some 38,000 clones, about 13% of them seen only once. The study's findings and limits: As reported, TCR beta diversity in blood and tumor was significantly higher in malignant thyroid tumors than in benign nodules.

The entire patient cohort was treatment-naive prior to thyroid surgery. This clone was detected ten times or more. The antigen is not known. This CDR3 has 17 amino acids. J was trimmed by 3 bases and V by 7 bases; bases with no gene match: 18. Germline V gene lookup returns CDR1 MNHEY and CDR2 SVGEGT. This chain links TRBV6-2 or TRBV6-3 with TRBJ2-7; the match to TRBD1 covers 7 bases. Specimen: blood. The receptor was isolated from a female donor with papillary thyroid cancer or a benign thyroid nodule (not recorded which). Some clones in this sample may be carry-over from other donors' samples. The CDR3 region is CASTLDGTDHFGYEQYF. As DNA, the CDR3 is TGTGCCAGCACCCTAGACGGGACAGACCATTTTGGCTACGAGCAGTACTTC.